A single sample gave rise to the 22 T cell receptor beta chains below, sequenced in a study of T cell responses to AZD1222 COVID-19 vaccine. Sequenced by immunoSEQ multiplex PCR; TCRdb stores in-frame clones only, minus some. The sample records approximately 80,000 clones, 88% being singletons. Here the sequenced sample was peripheral blood, taken on day 0 of MenACWY control vaccination. These receptors all stem from an adult in good health.

This clone has just one count. The V gene is TRBV5-4, the J gene TRBJ1-6, with 9 bases matching TRBD1. The trim removed 4 bases at V and 19 bases at J, leaving 9 bases unmatched. The CDR3 sequence is 12 residues long. Germline loops: CDR1 SGHNT, CDR2 YYREEE (reference sequence). The CDR3 sequence: CASSLDGTGLHF. In DNA form, the CDR3 reads TGTGCCAGCAGCCTGGATGGGACAGGGTTACACTTT.

V and J are TRBV7-8 and TRBJ2-7; 8 bases align to TRBD1. V shed 5 bases, J shed 4 bases, and the junction held 10 bases outside the gene matches. The CDR3 runs 15 residues. From germline, CDR1 is SGHVS and CDR2 FQNEAQ. CDR3 in DNA: TGTGCCAGCAGCCCTCGAGGACAGGGATCATACGAGCAGTACTTC. Protein sequence: CASSPRGQGSYEQYF.

This clone appeared once. The gene calls are TRBV19 and TRBJ1-1; D not certain. V lost 2 bases, J lost 7 bases, and 14 bases lay in between. This CDR3 has 14 amino acids. The germline V gene encodes CDR1 LNHDA and CDR2 SQIVND (reference sequence). This CDR3 is CASSIKGTAGEAFF. The CDR3 DNA is TGTGCCAGTAGTATAAAGGGCACAGCGGGTGAAGCTTTCTTT.

The chain joins TRBV9 to TRBJ2-7; unclear D gene. The germline gives CDR1 SGDLS, CDR2 YYNGEE. The V and J ends lost 0 bases and 3 bases respectively, with 10 bases between them. This CDR3 is built from 14 residues. CDR3 coding DNA: TGTGCCAGCAGCGTAGGGCAGGAGCTCTACGAGCAGTACTTC. Translation: CASSVGQELYEQYF.

This chain uses TRBV3-1 (or the pseudogene TRBV3-2) with TRBJ2-4, with D hard to call. The CDR3 has 12 residues. Trimming stripped 0 bases from V and 9 bases from J, with 6 bases between. CDR1 and CDR2 from the germline V gene are LGHDT and YNNKEL (reference sequence). This CDR3 reads CASSQEPRIQYF. CDR3 sequence (DNA): TGTGCCAGCAGCCAAGAGCCGCGCATTCAGTACTTC.

The chain uses TRBV14 and TRBJ1-2; D is possibly TRBD1 (5 bases). CDR3 size: 13 residues. Germline-derived CDR1 and CDR2 are SGHDN and FVKESK. V lost 1 base to trimming and J lost 5 bases, with 8 bases between them. In DNA form, the CDR3 reads TGTGCCAGCAGCCAAGGGGGGAGTTATGGCTACACCTTC. Protein: CASSQGGSYGYTF.

CDR3 DNA sequence: TGTGCCAGCAGTTTATCGGGGGATTCACCCCTCCACTTT. Translated, it gives CASSLSGDSPLHF. V usage is TRBV27 and J usage is TRBJ1-6; tentatively, D is TRBD1 (5 bases). The germline CDR1 and CDR2 sequences are MNHEY and SMNVEV (reference sequence). This CDR3 spans 13 amino acids. V lost 0 bases, J lost 8 bases, and 5 bases lay in between.

The V gene is TRBV19, the J gene TRBJ1-5; no clear D gene. In germline, CDR1 is LNHDA, CDR2 SQIVND (reference sequence). CDR3 length: 14 amino acids. V was pared by 6 bases and J by 5 bases, with 14 bases between. This CDR3 is CASRIETGYQPQHF. CDR3 DNA sequence: TGTGCCAGTAGAATCGAGACTGGATATCAGCCCCAGCATTTT.

The chain has TRBV2 and TRBJ1-4; possibly TRBD1 for D (6 bases). Germline lookup yields CDR1 SNHLY and CDR2 FYNNEI. V was clipped by 7 bases and J by 0 bases, with 15 bases between them. The CDR3 covers 16 residues. CDR3 bases: TGTGCCAGCATCGAGGGGGGCCAGACAACTAATGAAAAACTGTTTTTT. Translated: CASIEGGQTTNEKLFF.

This sequence joins TRBV10-3 and TRBJ1-6; D ambiguous. CDR3 length equals 14 residues. Germline V gives CDR1 ENHRY, CDR2 SYGVKD. The V end lost 2 bases, the J end lost 6 bases, and 8 bases lay between the germline ends. The CDR3 spells CAISEGISNSPLHF. The CDR3 region has the DNA TGTGCCATCAGTGAGGGGATCAGTAATTCACCCCTCCACTTT.

The gene calls are TRBV25-1 and TRBJ1-2; 8 nucleotides agree with TRBD1. The CDR3 totals 13 residues. Germline assignment: CDR1 MGHDK and CDR2 SYGVNS. Unmatched junction bases numbered 6, after V lost 8 bases and J lost 4 bases. Written as DNA, the CDR3 is TGTGCCAGCCGGACAGGGAAGGGCTATGGCTACACCTTC. Amino acids: CASRTGKGYGYTF.

The CDR3 loop reads CASSLARLTGASNEKLFF. The DNA of the CDR3 is TGTGCCAGCAGCTTAGCGCGTCTTACGGGGGCTTCTAATGAAAAACTGTTTTTT. The chain couples TRBV7-6 to TRBJ1-4; a weak D match, TRBD1 (6 bases). The germline gives CDR1 SGHVS, CDR2 FNYEAQ. V was shortened by 0 bases and J by 3 bases, with 17 bases between the two germline ends. There are 18 residues in the CDR3.

The chain combines TRBV4-3 with TRBJ1-3, with D perhaps matching TRBD1 (6 bases). The CDR3 is 15 amino acids. The V and J ends lost 2 bases and 0 bases respectively, with 8 bases between them. Germline assignment: CDR1 LGHNA and CDR2 YSLEER. The CDR3 region has the DNA TGCGCCAGCAGCCAATGGACAGACTCTGGAAACACCATATATTTT. This codes for CASSQWTDSGNTIYF.

The V gene is TRBV12-5, the J gene TRBJ2-7, with 7 bases that match TRBD2. V lost 7 bases and J lost 1; bases outside the gene matches: 4. CDR3 size: 13 residues. Germline-derived CDR1 and CDR2 are LGHNT and FRNRAP. The CDR3 sequence: CASEWEGSYEQYF. CDR3 in DNA: TGTGCTAGTGAGTGGGAGGGTTCCTACGAGCAGTACTTC.

The J gene is TRBJ2-5, the V gene TRBV7-9; TRBD1 matches at 7 bases. This CDR3 spans 15 amino acids. Germline values: CDR1 SEHNR, CDR2 FQNEAQ (reference sequence). With 4 bases clipped from V and 2 bases from J, the junction kept 7 bases outside the gene matches. CDR3 in DNA: TGTGCCAGCAGCTGGAGACAGGGCATTCAAGAGACCCAGTACTTC. It codes for CASSWRQGIQETQYF.

J is TRBJ1-5 and V is TRBV6-2 or TRBV6-3, with D unresolved. V lost 2 bases and J lost 3, with 11 bases in between. Germline values: CDR1 MNHEY, CDR2 SVGEGT. The CDR3 covers 15 residues. CDR3 sequence (DNA): TGTGCCAGCAGTTACGTGTTTCAGACCAATCAGCCCCAGCATTTT. This gives the protein CASSYVFQTNQPQHF.

The V gene is TRBV5-4, the J gene TRBJ1-6; the match to TRBD1 covers 8 bases. The CDR3 spans 14 residues. Germline loops: CDR1 SGHNT, CDR2 YYREEE (reference sequence). The trim removed 4 bases at V and 10 bases at J, leaving 7 bases unmatched. The CDR3 DNA sequence: TGTGCCAGCAGCCTACAGGGGGTTCAGTCACCCCTCCACTTT. The encoded protein is CASSLQGVQSPLHF.

The table lists this clone with a few counts. J is TRBJ1-1 and V is TRBV28, with unresolved D. V was pared by 2 bases and J by 0 bases, with 4 bases between. This CDR3 spans 13 amino acids. Germline CDR1 is MDHEN and CDR2 is SYDVKM. The CDR3 loop reads CASSLGLNTEAFF. CDR3 bases: TGTGCCAGCAGTTTAGGGTTGAACACTGAAGCTTTCTTT.

The V and J genes are TRBV9 and TRBJ2-4, with D possibly being TRBD2 (5 bases). V lost 0 bases, J lost 8 bases, and 12 bases lay in between. Germline CDR1 is SGDLS and CDR2 is YYNGEE. This CDR3 region has 14 residues. In nucleotides, the CDR3 is TGTGCCAGCAGCGTAGCAGAGGGCCCAGACATTCAGTACTTC. It codes for CASSVAEGPDIQYF. The entire variable domain, with the rest obtained from reference TRBV9 and TRBJ2-4, is as follows: DSGVTQTPKHLITATGQRVTLRCSPRSGDLSVYWYQQSLDQGLQFLIQYYNGEERAKGNILERFSAQQFPDLHSELNLSSLELGDSALYFCASSVAEGPDIQYFGAGTRLSVL.

Only one count was recorded for this clone. This chain uses TRBV28 with TRBJ1-2; D is uncertain. Germline V gene data show CDR1 as MDHEN and CDR2 as SYDVKM. CDR3 length equals 12 residues. The V and J ends lost 7 bases and 6 bases respectively, with 12 bases between them. DNA for the CDR3: TGTGCCAGCACCTCCCTGGGTAATGGCTACACCTTC. Its protein product is CASTSLGNGYTF.

The J gene is TRBJ1-6, the V gene TRBV11-2, with 9 bases aligning to TRBD1. Germline assignment: CDR1 SGHAT and CDR2 FQNNGV. V dropped 3 bases and J dropped 7; count of bases not matched to a gene: 4. The CDR3 extends over 15 amino acids. CDR3 coding DNA: TGTGCCAGCAGCTTCCGACAGGGGGGGAATTCACCCCTCCACTTT. As protein: CASSFRQGGNSPLHF.

V and J are TRBV6-6 and TRBJ1-5, with D hard to call. Trimming stripped 6 bases from V and 3 bases from J, with 3 bases between. The V gene's germline CDR1 is MNHNY and CDR2 SVGAGI (reference sequence). The CDR3 sequence is 11 residues long. The chain's CDR3 is CASRANQPQHF. In nucleotides, the CDR3 is TGTGCCAGCAGGGCCAATCAGCCCCAGCATTTT.